This entry lists 27 T cell receptor beta chains sequenced from one sample in a study of OX40 agonist ivuxolimab in advanced cancers. The table came from immunoSEQ multiplex PCR; TCRdb's copy has only in-frame clones and leaves some out. Of 35,000 to 40,000 clones in the sample, roughly nine tenths were seen once. The starting material was CD4+ or CD8+ T cells sorted from blood, obtained in a trial of the OX40 agonist ivuxolimab. The receptors originated from an adult with an advanced solid tumor such as melanoma, head and neck, liver or kidney cancer.

The rearrangement joins TRBV9 to TRBJ2-2; 11 bases align to TRBD2. This CDR3 has 16 amino acids. Germline V gene data show CDR1 as SGDLS and CDR2 as YYNGEE. V was clipped by 3 bases and J by 6 bases; unmatched bases: 7. The CDR3 reads CASSAVVAGGPGELFF. Here the CDR3 DNA reads TGTGCCAGCAGCGCCGTCGTAGCGGGGGGGCCCGGGGAGCTGTTTTTT. Using reference TRBV9 and TRBJ2-2 for the parts outside the CDR3, the full variable domain is DSGVTQTPKHLITATGQRVTLRCSPRSGDLSVYWYQQSLDQGLQFLIQYYNGEERAKGNILERFSAQQFPDLHSELNLSSLELGDSALYFCASSAVVAGGPGELFFGEGSRLTVL.

The chain combines TRBV4-3 with TRBJ1-5; TRBD1 is a possible D gene (6 bases). Trimming stripped 1 base from V and 1 base from J, with 20 bases between. This CDR3 region has 19 residues. Germline-derived CDR1 and CDR2 are LGHNA and YSLEER. The CDR3 protein is CASSQVNRVWKWSNQPQHF. CDR3 coding DNA: TGCGCCAGCAGCCAAGTTAACAGGGTATGGAAGTGGAGCAATCAGCCCCAGCATTTT.

The CDR3 coding sequence is TGTGCCAGCAATCCACAGGGATACGGATACGAGCAGTACTTC. It yields the protein CASNPQGYGYEQYF. The gene calls are TRBV6-1 and TRBJ2-7, with D possibly matching TRBD1 (6 bases). Germline V gene sequence: CDR1 MNHNS, CDR2 SASEGT. V lost 7 bases, J lost 4 bases, and 17 bases lay in between. The CDR3 is made up of 14 amino acids.

J is TRBJ1-1 and V is TRBV6-1; 8 positions agree with TRBD1. This CDR3 has 11 amino acids. Germline V CDR1 and CDR2: MNHNS, SASEGT. V shed 6 bases and J 8 bases; nucleotides not matched to a gene: 2. The CDR3 region is CASRRQGEAFF. The CDR3 DNA follows: TGTGCCAGCAGACGACAGGGGGAAGCTTTCTTT.

The J gene is TRBJ2-1, the V gene TRBV11-3; 9 bases agree with TRBD2. The CDR3 totals 13 residues. The trim removed 2 bases at V and 11 bases at J, leaving 4 bases unmatched. Germline CDR1 and CDR2: SGHNT and YENEEA. CDR3 nucleotide sequence: TGTGCCAGCAGCTTATCCAGCGGGGGGCAGCAGTTCTTC. This translates into CASSLSSGGQQFF.

The chain combines TRBV27 with TRBJ2-3; D uncertain. V was pared by 6 bases and J by 4 bases, with 20 bases between. The CDR3 is made up of 16 amino acids. CDR1 MNHEY and CDR2 SMNVEV come from the germline V gene (reference sequence). CDR3 protein: CASSPLRFRSPDTQYF. CDR3 DNA sequence: TGTGCCAGCAGCCCTTTAAGGTTTAGGAGTCCAGATACGCAGTATTTT.

This clone has a handful of counts. V gene TRBV7-8 combines with J gene TRBJ1-1; 8 positions match TRBD1. From germline, CDR1 is SGHVS and CDR2 FQNEAQ. V shed 4 bases and J 6 bases; nucleotides not matched to a gene: 10. The CDR3 runs 15 residues. The CDR3 nucleotides read TGTGCCAGCAGCTCTGATGACAGGGGAGTACCTGAAGCTTTCTTT. Protein product: CASSSDDRGVPEAFF.

The genes are TRBV6-1 and TRBJ2-7; 8 bases are shared with TRBD1. The germline V gene encodes CDR1 MNHNS and CDR2 SASEGT. This CDR3 has 14 amino acids. The V and J ends lost 8 bases and 2 bases, in that order; junction bases with no gene match: 8. The CDR3 sequence: CASHYRGRTYEQYF. CDR3 nucleotide sequence: TGTGCCAGCCACTACAGGGGGAGGACCTACGAGCAGTACTTC.

The chain is built from TRBV6-6 and TRBJ1-1; D is perhaps TRBD1 (5 bases). CDR1 and CDR2 (germline): MNHNY, SVGAGI (reference sequence). This CDR3 comprises 11 residues. The germline V and J ends were trimmed by 7 bases and 10 bases, with 13 bases remaining between them. The CDR3 reads CASTYLGGAFF. CDR3 sequence (DNA): TGTGCCAGCACCTACTTGGGGGGAGCTTTCTTT.

The rearrangement uses TRBV6-1 and TRBJ2-3, with 9 positions matching TRBD2. Germline values: CDR1 MNHNS, CDR2 SASEGT. V trimming: 1 base; J trimming: 2 bases; junction bases outside the gene matches: 7. The CDR3 runs to 17 residues. CDR3 residues: CASSEGLLAGVTDTQYF. The CDR3 coding sequence is TGTGCCAGCAGTGAAGGTCTACTAGCGGGTGTCACAGATACGCAGTATTTT.

The genes are TRBV10-3 and TRBJ1-1, with D maybe TRBD1 (6 bases). This CDR3 has 15 amino acids. In germline, CDR1 is ENHRY, CDR2 SYGVKD. Trimming cost V 3 bases and J 7 bases, with 18 bases left between them. The CDR3 reads CAISDRQRQGGEAFF. Here the CDR3 DNA reads TGTGCCATCAGTGACCGACAGCGCCAAGGGGGTGAAGCTTTCTTT.

This rearrangement joins TRBV5-1 to TRBJ2-7, with TRBD2 matching 9 bases. CDR1 and CDR2 (germline): SGHRS, YFSETQ. Germline trimming cut 5 bases from V and 7 bases from J; bases unmatched to any gene: 10. CDR3 length equals 14 residues. The CDR3 here is CASRRTSAGEEQYF. Here the CDR3 DNA reads TGCGCCAGCAGACGGACTAGCGCGGGTGAAGAGCAGTACTTC.

This CDR3 reads CASSRDEGSVEQYF. The DNA of the CDR3 is TGTGCCAGCTCAAGGGACGAGGGATCCGTCGAGCAGTACTTC. The gene calls are TRBV18 and TRBJ2-7, with D perhaps TRBD1 or TRBD2 (5 bases each). V was trimmed by 5 bases and J by 6 bases, leaving 17 bases between them. Looked up from germline, CDR1 is KGHSH and CDR2 is LQKENI. This CDR3 spans 14 amino acids.

This clone appeared once. The chain joins TRBV10-3 to TRBJ2-7, with D perhaps matching TRBD2 (5 bases). This CDR3 is built from 14 residues. Germline CDR1 is ENHRY and CDR2 is SYGVKD. The ends were cut back, 6 bases at V and 2 bases at J, with 14 bases in the middle. The CDR3 here is CAISPSEGAYEQYF. As DNA, the CDR3 is TGTGCCATCAGCCCAAGTGAGGGAGCCTACGAGCAGTACTTC.

The chain recombines TRBV6-1 with TRBJ1-2, with D possibly TRBD1 on 5 matching bases. Germline CDR1 reads MNHNS; CDR2 reads SASEGT. The CDR3 length is 15 residues. Trimming removed 0 bases from V and 9 bases from J, with 17 bases in between. Written as DNA, the CDR3 is TGTGCCAGCAGTGAAGCAGCAGGTGGGGCTAGGAGCTACACCTTC. It codes for CASSEAAGGARSYTF.

V gene TRBV29-1 combines with J gene TRBJ2-5; 7 nucleotides agree with TRBD1. The CDR3 runs 13 residues. The ends lost 2 bases at V and 2 bases at J; junction bases unmatched: 2. Germline CDR1 reads SQVTM; CDR2 reads ANQGSEA. CDR3 coding DNA: TGCAGCGTTGAAAGGGACAGTCAAGAGACCCAGTACTTC. Protein sequence: CSVERDSQETQYF.

The rearrangement joins TRBV6-4 to TRBJ2-2; TRBD1 matches 7 bases. The CDR3 contains 18 residues. The germline V gene encodes CDR1 MRHNA and CDR2 SNTAGT. The J segment lost 4 bases and the V segment lost 5 bases, leaving 16 bases of the junction unmatched. This CDR3 is CASSRRGRGMDGTGELFF. In nucleotides, the CDR3 is TGTGCCAGCAGTCGAAGGGGCAGGGGGATGGATGGCACCGGGGAGCTGTTTTTT.

The chain has TRBV4-3 and TRBJ2-3, with D possibly being TRBD2 (6 bases). The CDR3 covers 16 residues. V was pared by 0 bases and J by 4 bases, with 14 bases between. CDR1 is LGHNA, CDR2 YSLEER, per germline. CDR3 sequence reads: CASSQDSPGVADTQYF. The CDR3 region has the DNA TGCGCCAGCAGCCAAGATTCTCCGGGGGTGGCAGATACGCAGTATTTT.

The genes are TRBV4-3 and TRBJ2-2; D gene unclear. The CDR3 has 19 residues. V lost 0 bases to trimming and J lost 2 bases, with 19 bases between them. From germline, CDR1 is LGHNA and CDR2 YSLEER. The CDR3 reads CASSQEFKGVGGNTGELFF. In DNA, the CDR3 is TGCGCCAGCAGCCAAGAATTTAAGGGCGTTGGCGGTAACACCGGGGAGCTGTTTTTT.

Only a few counts were recorded for this clone. The rearrangement uses TRBV1 and TRBJ2-2; the table's D call, TRBD2, was not checked against the DNA. TRBV1 is a pseudogene segment. CDR3 length: 11 amino acids. In nucleotides, the CDR3 is TGCACCAGCGTAATCGCCGGGGAGCTGTTTTTT. The encoded protein is CTSVIAGELFF.

This chain connects TRBV6-6 to TRBJ2-3; D may match TRBD1 or TRBD2 (6 bases each). The CDR3 length is 14 residues. Germline V CDR1 and CDR2: MNHNY, SVGAGI (reference sequence). The V gene lost 2 bases and the J gene lost 6 bases, with 12 bases spanning the gap. The CDR3 DNA follows: TGTGCCAGCAGTTACCTTGGGGGGCGGGATACGCAGTATTTT. It specifies CASSYLGGRDTQYF.

This clone was detected only once. The chain recombines TRBV11-2 with TRBJ2-5; the match to TRBD1 covers 7 bases. The end of the DNA fits TRBJ2-7 better, so the J call may be wrong. The CDR3 extends over 13 amino acids. Germline lookup yields CDR1 SGHAT and CDR2 FQNNGV. The CDR3 spells CASSPGTAYEQYF. The CDR3 coding sequence is TGTGCCAGCAGCCCGGGGACAGCCTACGAGCAGTACTTC.

V and J are TRBV10-3 and TRBJ2-7, with TRBD1 matching 9 bases. In germline, CDR1 is ENHRY, CDR2 SYGVKD. V gave up 5 bases and J gave up 2 bases; unmatched junction bases: 4. This CDR3 comprises 14 residues. The CDR3 DNA follows: TGTGCCATCAGTAACCGGGACAGGGCCTACGAGCAGTACTTC. Translating it yields CAISNRDRAYEQYF.

The chain has TRBV9 and TRBJ2-2; D is perhaps TRBD1 (5 bases). The V and J ends lost 1 base and 0 bases respectively, with 10 bases between them. This CDR3 region has 16 residues. Per the germline V gene, CDR1 is SGDLS and CDR2 is YYNGEE. The DNA for the CDR3 is TGTGCCAGCAGCGTAACAGGCTTCTCGAACACCGGGGAGCTGTTTTTT. The encoded protein is CASSVTGFSNTGELFF. The full variable domain, rest sourced from reference TRBV9 and TRBJ2-2, is DSGVTQTPKHLITATGQRVTLRCSPRSGDLSVYWYQQSLDQGLQFLIQYYNGEERAKGNILERFSAQQFPDLHSELNLSSLELGDSALYFCASSVTGFSNTGELFFGEGSRLTVL.

The CDR3 loop reads CASSSRQVSETQYF. The CDR3 coding sequence is TGTGCCAGCAGCTCTAGACAGGTCTCTGAGACCCAGTACTTC. V gene TRBV7-6 combines with J gene TRBJ2-5; tentative D call: TRBD1 (6 bases). V was cut by 4 bases and J by 5 bases, with 14 bases left in between. CDR1 SGHVS and CDR2 FNYEAQ come from the germline V gene. This CDR3 contains 14 residues.

The chain is built from TRBV10-3 and TRBJ1-1; tentative D call: TRBD1 (5 bases). Trimming removed 6 bases from V and 4 bases from J, with 12 bases in between. The CDR3 covers 13 residues. CDR1 and CDR2 (germline): ENHRY, SYGVKD. The chain's CDR3 is CAISRDGPTEAFF. In DNA form, the CDR3 reads TGTGCCATCAGCCGGGACGGCCCCACTGAAGCTTTCTTT.

V is TRBV11-2 and J is TRBJ1-2; the match to TRBD1 covers 7 bases. This CDR3 region has 15 residues. The ends lost 5 bases at V and 3 bases at J; junction bases unmatched: 9. Germline V gene lookup returns CDR1 SGHAT and CDR2 FQNNGV. The CDR3 is CASSLAGGTDYGYTF. Here the CDR3 DNA reads TGTGCCAGCAGCCTGGCAGGGGGAACGGACTATGGCTACACCTTC.